This TCR beta chain stems from a study of spatial heterogeneity in lung cancer. Study context: TCR and UMI combinations that were unique each appeared, on average, more than ten times in raw reads.

TCRdb passed the 5' RACE reads through MiXCR, listing each CDR3 protein once. This sample has thousands of distinct CDR3 sequences, with about 40% found just once. General study points: Counts of expanded alpha and beta TCRs within tumors tracked the tumor nonsynonymous mutation count.

By sample share, this clonotype is medium-sized. Its antigen remains unidentified. Time point here: sample taken at primary tumor resection. A total of some 70 untreated early-stage non-small cell lung cancer patients served as donors. Whole RNA, isolated from tumor, nontumor lung or frozen PBMC, was sequenced without prior sorting. This CDR3 comprises 15 residues. CDR1 and CDR2 (germline): DFQATT, SNEGSKA (reference sequence). Trimming shortened V by 3 bases and J by 5 bases, and 17 bases separated the two germline ends. Here the sequenced sample was lung tumor tissue, taken at surgery. This sequence was found in a male donor with early-stage non-small cell lung cancer. The chain is built from TRBV20-1 and TRBJ2-1, with D possibly matching TRBD2 (6 bases). Written as DNA, the CDR3 is TGCAGTGCTAGGGTACCTAGCGCGGGGAACAATGAGCAGTTCTTC. Protein: CSARVPSAGNNEQFF.